This entry concerns a single TCR beta chain. The antigen is not known. The data were obtained in a study of OX40 agonist ivuxolimab in advanced cancers. Study at large: Patients received ivuxolimab, an intravenous treatment, every 2 weeks at 0.01 to 10 mg/kg. Patients achieving partial responses numbered three: one hepatocellular carcinoma case and two cutaneous melanoma cases. Study-level results: More expanded clones were seen, on average, in CD8+ T cells than in CD4+.

The CDR3 is 11 amino acids. The ends were cut back, 3 bases at V and 8 bases at J, with 7 bases in the middle. Germline V gene lookup returns CDR1 GTSNPN and CDR2 SVGIG (reference sequence). Assay: immunoSEQ multiplex PCR; the TCRdb copy retains only in-frame clones and omits some. The repertoire includes about 35,000 clones, 70% to 85% of them detected once, and roughly 15% sits in the top ten. Blood specimens came from baseline, cycle 4 day 1, and cycle 7 day 1. Specimen: CD4+ or CD8+ T cells sorted from blood, collected in a trial of the OX40 agonist ivuxolimab. This sequence originates from an adult with an advanced solid tumor such as melanoma, head and neck, liver or kidney cancer. The chain links TRBV30 to TRBJ2-2, with D hard to call. The CDR3 sequence: CAWREVGELFF. Written as DNA, the CDR3 is TGTGCCTGGAGAGAAGTAGGGGAGCTGTTTTTT.